The clone carrying this TCR beta chain was seen many times. The sample comes from a study of T-cell memory formation after mild COVID-19. Across the whole study: Largely donor-specific sequence clusters came from a couple of donors.

V lost 6 bases and J 4 bases, leaving 22 bases between the germline ends. The CDR3 extends over 16 amino acids. Each CDR3 protein is one row after TCRdb ran MiXCR on the 5' RACE reads. The sample consists of about 340,000 distinct CDR3 sequences, more than 15% of them appearing once. The sequenced material came from PBMCs or a T cell subset sorted from them (not recorded which). This rearrangement joins TRBV23-1 to TRBJ2-7, with a weak D call TRBD2 (6 bases). TRBV23-1 is flagged as an ORF with uncertain function. This clonotype originated in a man younger than 35 who had mild COVID-19 (a few samples of this study predate the infection). Cell type and time point are not known. This chain's CDR3 is CASRAVFAGRSYEQYV. In DNA, the CDR3 is TGCGCCAGCAGAGCCGTGTTCGCGGGACGGAGTTACGAGCAGTACGTC.